The T cell receptor (beta chain) described here comes from a study of memory CD4+ T cells and cytomegalovirus serostatus. Deletions cut 8 bases from V and 4 bases from J, with 12 bases between. The CDR3 covers 13 residues. In germline, CDR1 is MNHNS, CDR2 SASEGT. This clone came up once. TCRdb's copy holds only in-frame clones and misses some; the assay was immunoSEQ multiplex PCR. The sample holds 56,000 or so clones; 82% are singletons and the top ten take over 0.35%. The sort gate was single viable CD3+CD4+CD8-CD45RO+ cells for memory CD4+ T cells. The specimen was memory CD4+ T cells from blood. The chain joins TRBV6-1 to TRBJ1-5; a weak D match, TRBD1 (5 bases). This sequence was found in an adult in good health and CMV-seronegative. The CDR3, as DNA: TGTGCCAGCCACCAGGGCCCTAATCAGCCCCAGCATTTT. It specifies CASHQGPNQPQHF.